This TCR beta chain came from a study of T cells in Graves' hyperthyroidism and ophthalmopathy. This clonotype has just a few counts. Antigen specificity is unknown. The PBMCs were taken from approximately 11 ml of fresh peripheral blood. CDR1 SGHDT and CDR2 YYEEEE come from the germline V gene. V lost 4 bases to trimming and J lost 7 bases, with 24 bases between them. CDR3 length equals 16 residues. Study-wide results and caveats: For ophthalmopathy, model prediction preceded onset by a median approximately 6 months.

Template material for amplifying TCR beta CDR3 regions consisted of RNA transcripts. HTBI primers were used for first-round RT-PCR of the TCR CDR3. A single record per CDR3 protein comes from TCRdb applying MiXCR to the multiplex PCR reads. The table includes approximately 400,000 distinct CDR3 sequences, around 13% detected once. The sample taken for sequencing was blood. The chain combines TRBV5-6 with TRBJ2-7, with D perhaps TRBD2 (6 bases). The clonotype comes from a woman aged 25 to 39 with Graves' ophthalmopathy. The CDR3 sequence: CASSVLAEPFPAEQYF. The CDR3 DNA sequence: TGTGCCAGCAGCGTGTTAGCGGAGCCGTTCCCCGCTGAGCAGTACTTC.